This T cell receptor beta chain originates from a study of human T cells and chemical hapten exposure. Study summary: Patch tests of 0.01% DPC on the upper back were read at 6 days.

This CDR3 comprises 13 residues. In germline, CDR1 is SGDLS, CDR2 YYNGEE. Trimming removed 3 bases at V and 5 bases at J, with 9 bases between. Each CDR3 protein gets one entry after TCRdb re-called the RACE reads with MiXCR. This table has 180,000 or so distinct CDR3 sequences, approximately 15% appearing once. The time point was: patch test 1, 2 weeks after DPC sensitization. As for treatment: therapeutic diphenylcyclopropenone sensitization with weekly scalp DPC. From whole blood left unfractionated, total RNA was extracted. This receptor was identified in a young woman with alopecia areata. Some clones in this sample may be carry-over from other donors' samples. Sequencing used whole blood, obtained in connection with sensitization to the hapten diphenylcyclopropenone (DPC). This rearrangement joins TRBV9 to TRBJ2-1; no clear D. Here the CDR3 DNA reads TGTGCCAGCAGCGCCAGACCAAACAATGAGCAGTTCTTC. Translated, it gives CASSARPNNEQFF. Full variable domain (outside the CDR3, taken from reference TRBV9 and TRBJ2-1): DSGVTQTPKHLITATGQRVTLRCSPRSGDLSVYWYQQSLDQGLQFLIQYYNGEERAKGNILERFSAQQFPDLHSELNLSSLELGDSALYFCASSARPNNEQFFGPGTRLTVL.